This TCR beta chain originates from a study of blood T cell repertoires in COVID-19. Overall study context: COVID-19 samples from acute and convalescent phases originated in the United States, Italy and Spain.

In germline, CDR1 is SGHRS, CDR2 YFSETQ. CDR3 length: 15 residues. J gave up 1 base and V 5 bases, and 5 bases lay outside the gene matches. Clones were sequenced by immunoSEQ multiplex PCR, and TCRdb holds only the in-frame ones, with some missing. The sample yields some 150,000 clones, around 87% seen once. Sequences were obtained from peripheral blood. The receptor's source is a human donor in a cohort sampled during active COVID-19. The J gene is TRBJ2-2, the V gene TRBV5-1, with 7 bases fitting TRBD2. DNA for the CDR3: TGCGCCAGCAGTTCCGGGGGGATGAACACCGGGGAGCTGTTTTTT. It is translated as CASSSGGMNTGELFF.